This T cell receptor (beta chain) originates from a study of Graves' ophthalmopathy and Graves' hyperthyroidism. The authors amplified TCR beta CDR3 regions, and they did so from RNA transcripts for repertoire sequencing. Scientists carried out first-round RT-PCR using HTBI primers and then a second-round multiplex PCR. Using its own MiXCR run on the multiplex PCR reads, TCRdb lists one record per CDR3 protein. Among 650,000 to 900,000 distinct CDR3 sequences listed, roughly 40% were seen once. This clonotype was seen only a few times. Germline V CDR1 and CDR2: KGHDR, SFDVKD. The CDR3 has 18 amino acids. V dropped 3 bases and J dropped 0; count of bases not matched to a gene: 10.

The chain is built from TRBV24-1 and TRBJ1-5; 7 nucleotides align to TRBD1. This TCR was recovered from an adult man with Graves' ophthalmopathy. Sequenced material: peripheral blood. The CDR3: CATSDPAGGPYSNQPQHF. Written as DNA, the CDR3 is TGTGCCACCAGTGATCCGGCAGGGGGACCATATAGCAATCAGCCCCAGCATTTT.